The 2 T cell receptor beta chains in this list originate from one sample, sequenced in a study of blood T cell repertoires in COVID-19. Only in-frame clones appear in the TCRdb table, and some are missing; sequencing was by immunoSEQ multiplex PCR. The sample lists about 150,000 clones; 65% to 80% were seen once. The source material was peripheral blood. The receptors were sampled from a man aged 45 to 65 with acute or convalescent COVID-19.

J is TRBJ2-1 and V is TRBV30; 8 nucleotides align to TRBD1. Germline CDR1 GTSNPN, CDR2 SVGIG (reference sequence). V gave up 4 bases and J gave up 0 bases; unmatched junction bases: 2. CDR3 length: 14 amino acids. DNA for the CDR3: TGTGCCTGGATTCAGGGGGCCTCCTACAATGAGCAGTTCTTC. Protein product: CAWIQGASYNEQFF.

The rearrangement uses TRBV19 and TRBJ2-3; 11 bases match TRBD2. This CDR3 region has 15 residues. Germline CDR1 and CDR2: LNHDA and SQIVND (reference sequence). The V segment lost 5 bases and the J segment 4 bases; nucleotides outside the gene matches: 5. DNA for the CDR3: TGTGCCAGTAGTGCCACTAGCGGGGGTGCAGATACGCAGTATTTT. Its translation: CASSATSGGADTQYF.